The present T cell receptor beta chain was sequenced within a study of molecular identifiers for immune sequencing clone quantification. This clonotype was picked up a small number of times. CDR1 and CDR2 from the germline V gene are PRHDT and FYEKMQ (reference sequence). J lost 5 bases, V lost 5 bases, and 3 bases had no gene match. The length of the CDR3 is 13 residues. TCRdb reprocessed the PCR reads via MiXCR and lists one record per CDR3 protein. The sample contains about 500,000 distinct CDR3 sequences, around 25% of which appear only once. The receptor was isolated from a human donor in good health. Some libraries in this study had Jurkat cell RNA spiked in. This chain links TRBV13 with TRBJ1-2; 9 nucleotides line up with TRBD1. The sample consisted of naive CD8+ T cells from blood, with Jurkat cell RNA spiked in. Described subset: FACS-sorted CD8+CD4-CCR7+CD45RA+ naive T cells. CDR3 protein: CASSLDRGYGYTF. The CDR3 nucleotides are TGTGCCAGCAGCCTTGACAGGGGGTATGGCTACACCTTC.